Listed here is a single TCR beta chain. The data stem from a study of blood T cell repertoires in COVID-19. Whole-study context: Samples representing acute and convalescent COVID-19 were sourced from the United States, Italy and Spain. The analysed material was cDNA or gDNA that came from T cells, B-cell-depleted T cells, or PBMCs.

The CDR3 is 14 amino acids. CDR1 SGHRS and CDR2 YFSETQ come from the germline V gene. Trimming stripped 0 bases from V and 5 bases from J, with 11 bases between. Per the original methods: Reference gene primer amplification yielded estimated nucleated cell counts. Only in-frame clones appear in the TCRdb table, and some are missing; sequencing was by immunoSEQ multiplex PCR. That table supplies the V and J calls and clone size; D and trimming were determined from the DNA. The table includes around 190,000 clones, 85% to 90% detected once. The source of this sequence is a man aged 18-30 years with active or convalescent COVID-19. This chain uses TRBV5-1 with TRBJ1-1; no clear D gene. Sequenced input: peripheral blood. CDR3 sequence: CASSLASGLTEAFF. The CDR3 bases are TGCGCCAGCAGCTTGGCGAGTGGGCTGACTGAAGCTTTCTTT.